The 16 T cell receptor beta chains presented below share a single source sample, sequenced in a study of blood T cells in healthy people across ages. Through a sample-barcoded 5' primer and a J-beta primer mix, a second PCR was run for about 6 to 11 cycles. Using its own MiXCR run on the 5' RACE reads, TCRdb lists one record per CDR3 protein. The sample holds around 1.7 million distinct CDR3 sequences; approximately 28% are singletons and the top ten take 6.5% to 8.5%. The sample consisted of blood. Source of these receptors: a woman in her twenties or thirties in good health.

The table lists this clonotype with many counts. The V and J genes are TRBV29-1 and TRBJ1-2; D may be TRBD1 (6 bases). CDR3 length: 13 amino acids. CDR1 is SQVTM, CDR2 ANQGSEA, per germline. V lost 6 bases to trimming and J lost 8 bases, with 19 bases between them. The CDR3 spells CSVVLRTDGGYTF. The CDR3 nucleotides read TGCAGCGTAGTGCTCCGGACAGATGGAGGCTACACCTTC.

This clonotype has just a few counts. The chain recombines TRBV29-1 with TRBJ2-3; D is unresolved. Trimming cost V 7 bases and J 0 bases, with 8 bases left between them. Per germline, CDR1 SQVTM and CDR2 ANQGSEA. CDR3 size: 12 residues. Written as DNA, the CDR3 is TGCAGCGCCGCAGCTAGCACAGATACGCAGTATTTT. Its protein is CSAAASTDTQYF.

V gene TRBV3-1 combines with J gene TRBJ1-2; D is undetermined. The germline V gene encodes CDR1 LGHDT and CDR2 YNNKEL (reference sequence). The CDR3 sequence is 13 residues long. V was pared by 3 bases and J by 8 bases, with 13 bases between. The CDR3 reads CASSQGGPMGYTF. The CDR3 coding sequence is TGTGCCAGCAGCCAGGGAGGTCCGATGGGCTACACCTTC.

The chain carries TRBV5-1 and TRBJ1-4; TRBD1 aligns across 7 bases. Unmatched junction bases numbered 10, after V lost 3 bases and J lost 5 bases. The CDR3 has 16 amino acids. Germline values: CDR1 SGHRS, CDR2 YFSETQ. CDR3 coding DNA: TGCGCCAGCAGCTACGGAGGGGGACAGAAAAATGAAAAACTGTTTTTT. Its protein is CASSYGGGQKNEKLFF.

This clonotype was seen only a few times. The chain couples TRBV24-1 to TRBJ1-5; D call uncertain. Germline V gene data show CDR1 as KGHDR and CDR2 as SFDVKD. Trimming removed 6 bases at V and 8 bases at J, with 16 bases between. The CDR3 is made up of 14 amino acids. The CDR3 DNA sequence: TGTGCCACCAGTTCTGATGCCGGTGCAAAGCCCCAGCATTTT. Protein: CATSSDAGAKPQHF.

This rearrangement joins TRBV29-1 to TRBJ1-2, with a tentative D call TRBD1 (5 bases). The CDR3 consists of 13 residues. Germline CDR1 reads SQVTM; CDR2 reads ANQGSEA. Deletions cut 5 bases from V and 3 bases from J, with 13 bases between. CDR3: CSVLFWGDYGYTF. The DNA of the CDR3 is TGCAGCGTTTTGTTCTGGGGCGACTATGGCTACACCTTC.

This clonotype was found a few times. The chain links TRBV28 to TRBJ2-7; tentative D call: TRBD2 (5 bases). V was pared by 6 bases and J by 2 bases, with 14 bases between. Germline V gives CDR1 MDHEN, CDR2 SYDVKM. The CDR3 length is 14 residues. The CDR3 DNA is TGTGCCAGCAGCATCGACGGGAAGCCCTACGAGCAGTACTTC. Its translation is CASSIDGKPYEQYF.

The chain couples TRBV24-1 to TRBJ2-6, with no clear D. This CDR3 is 15 amino acids long. Germline CDR1 is KGHDR and CDR2 is SFDVKD. Trimming took 4 bases from V and 0 from J, leaving 6 bases between them. CDR3 sequence: CATSEGYSGANVLTF. The CDR3, as DNA: TGTGCCACCAGTGAGGGTTACTCTGGGGCCAACGTCCTGACTTTC.

The chain employs TRBV12-3 or TRBV12-4 and TRBJ2-5; D is uncertain. The CDR3 is 13 amino acids. Trimming removed 3 bases at V and 11 bases at J, with 16 bases between. CDR3 residues: CASSFASLDEQYF. The CDR3 bases are TGTGCCAGCAGTTTCGCTAGTCTCGATGAGCAGTACTTC.

This clonotype came up once. This chain joins TRBV4-1 and TRBJ1-4; 7 nucleotides align to TRBD1. CDR1 MGHRA and CDR2 YSYEKL come from the germline V gene. Trimming at V came to 1 base and at J to 4 bases, leaving 3 bases not matched to a gene. This CDR3 contains 15 residues. CDR3 amino acids: CASSQAPGGNEKLFF. The DNA of the CDR3 is TGCGCCAGCAGCCAAGCGCCAGGGGGTAATGAAAAACTGTTTTTT.

The V gene is TRBV7-9, the J gene TRBJ2-3; D unclear. V dropped 3 bases and J dropped 7 bases, with 8 bases sitting between them. The length of the CDR3 is 12 residues. CDR1 SEHNR and CDR2 FQNEAQ come from the germline V gene (reference sequence). CDR3 DNA sequence: TGTGCCAGCAGCTTTGGGGAAAATACGCAGTATTTT. This translates into CASSFGENTQYF.

The chain has TRBV11-2 and TRBJ2-3; D gene uncertain. CDR1 is SGHAT, CDR2 FQNNGV, per germline. The CDR3 runs 15 residues. The ends were cut back, 3 bases at V and 5 bases at J, with 15 bases in the middle. The CDR3 here is CASSFELGLQDTQYF. The CDR3 DNA is TGTGCCAGCAGCTTTGAATTGGGCCTTCAAGATACGCAGTATTTT.

This chain links TRBV6-1 with TRBJ2-5; D remains ambiguous. Germline V gene lookup returns CDR1 MNHNS and CDR2 SASEGT. The V end lost 3 bases, the J end lost 1 base, and 9 bases lay between the germline ends. This CDR3 spans 14 amino acids. The CDR3 is CASSDLEVQETQYF. The CDR3, as DNA: TGTGCCAGCAGTGATCTAGAGGTCCAAGAGACCCAGTACTTC.

The gene calls are TRBV6-1 and TRBJ2-5, with D possibly being TRBD2 (6 bases). Trimming removed 6 bases at V and 2 bases at J, with 22 bases between. CDR3 length: 17 residues. CDR1 is MNHNS and CDR2 is SASEGT in the germline V gene. In DNA form, the CDR3 reads TGTGCCAGCAGGGCGCGAGGGAGAGCAGGGAGGCAAGAGACCCAGTACTTC. This translates into CASRARGRAGRQETQYF.

V and J are TRBV6-5 and TRBJ2-2; 8 bases are shared with TRBD1. Germline assignment: CDR1 MNHEY and CDR2 SVGAGI. The length of the CDR3 is 14 residues. Germline trimming cut 3 bases from V and 7 bases from J; bases unmatched to any gene: 4. The CDR3 DNA reads TGTGCCAGCAGTTATGGGACAGGAGTCGGGGAGCTGTTTTTT. Translated: CASSYGTGVGELFF.

This chain joins TRBV28 and TRBJ1-5; the D gene is possibly TRBD1 (5 bases). Germline V gene lookup returns CDR1 MDHEN and CDR2 SYDVKM. The CDR3 has 16 amino acids. The V and J ends lost 3 bases and 0 bases respectively, with 12 bases between them. The DNA of the CDR3 is TGTGCCAGCAGTTTCTCCTGGACATCTAGCAATCAGCCCCAGCATTTT. This codes for CASSFSWTSSNQPQHF.